Each of the 8 T cell receptor beta chains below was sequenced from the same sample in a study of CXCR3-negative and CXCR3-positive naive CD8 T cells. TRB cDNA was prepared as libraries by UMI-labeled 5' RACE. TCRdb reanalyzed the 5' RACE reads and collapses them to one entry per CDR3 protein, without DNA. The listing records 100,000 to 150,000 distinct CDR3 sequences. Sequencing input: naive CXCR3- CD8+ T cells from blood. Indicated subset: CD45RO-CCR7+CD27+CD95- naive CD8+ T cells lacking CXCR3 (TNR3-). These receptors were taken from a human donor in good health. Some clones in this sample may be carry-over from other donors' samples.

The V call is TRBV7-9, the J call TRBJ1-2; there is no DNA to check the TCRdb D call of TRBD1. CDR1 SEHNR and CDR2 FQNEAQ come from the germline V gene (reference sequence). The CDR3 has 15 amino acids. The CDR3 spells CASSPQGAGVYGYTF.

This chain uses TRBV5-6 with TRBJ2-3; TCRdb names TRBD2, which stays unverified in the absence of DNA. CDR3 length equals 14 residues. CDR1 and CDR2 from the germline V gene are SGHDT and YYEEEE. The chain's CDR3 is CASASGGGADTQYF.

The gene calls are TRBV7-2 and TRBJ2-1. The CDR3 spans 11 residues. CDR1 SGHTA and CDR2 FQGNSA come from the germline V gene. The CDR3 loop is CASSLMDEQFF.

The chain links TRBV4-2 to TRBJ1-1; TCRdb's D call, TRBD1, is unchecked because there is no DNA. The length of the CDR3 is 14 residues. The germline gives CDR1 LGHNA, CDR2 YNFKEQ. The CDR3 sequence: CASSQVGDPTEAFF.

The CDR3 loop reads CSVDEPPTGASYGYTF. This chain links TRBV29-1 with TRBJ1-2; absent DNA, TCRdb's TRBD1 call cannot be checked. The CDR3 loop spans 16 amino acids. Looked up from germline, CDR1 is SQVTM and CDR2 is ANQGSEA.

This chain joins TRBV5-4 and TRBJ2-2; the TRBD1 assignment by TCRdb is unverifiable without DNA. CDR1 and CDR2 from the germline V gene are SGHNT and YYREEE (reference sequence). The CDR3 covers 14 residues. CDR3 in amino acids: CASSLRSGPGELFF.

This chain joins TRBV15 and TRBJ2-6; TCRdb indicates TRBD1, and absent DNA this call remains unverified. Germline V gene sequence: CDR1 LNHNV, CDR2 YYDKDF (reference sequence). This CDR3 contains 15 residues. The CDR3 sequence: CATSRGGVGANVLTF.

V and J are TRBV7-9 and TRBJ2-7. CDR3 length equals 16 residues. Germline CDR1 SEHNR, CDR2 FQNEAQ (reference sequence). Here the CDR3 reads CASSLRGRSDSYEQYF.